The TCR beta chain under discussion was sequenced for a study of regulatory T cells in long-lasting Graves disease. This clonotype was counted ten times or more. Its antigen is undetermined. CDR3 length: 14 residues. The V gene's germline CDR1 is SGHVS and CDR2 FQNEAQ. The V gene lost 2 bases and the J gene lost 4 bases, with 8 bases spanning the gap. Whole-study findings and limits: Whereas approximately 950 public clonotypes were shared by new patients, persistent patients shared more, at 2,741. Persistent Graves' patients possessed reduced TCR diversity relative to recently diagnosed ones.

Specified time point: newly diagnosed GD, antithyroid drugs for less than 3 months. RNA isolated from PBMCs was used to make the TCR library. Each of the patients was recruited from an endocrinology department situated in Xi'an, China. CDR3-region Arm-PCR and iRepertoire HTBI primers produced the TCR beta libraries. MiXCR was run by TCRdb on the multiplex PCR reads, yielding one entry per CDR3 protein. The sample has fewer than 550,000 distinct CDR3 sequences, about 16% seen once; the top ten hold around 25%. This sample was shared with a second study, whose subject was T cells in Graves' hyperthyroidism and ophthalmopathy. From that second work: Most clonotypes expanded in the thyroid (above 0.001) were also present in blood.

The sample was peripheral blood mononuclear cells (PBMCs), taken at new diagnosis, from a patient treated with antithyroid drugs. The receptor comes from a woman aged 40 to 65 with Graves disease. The chain combines TRBV7-8 with TRBJ1-4; D remains unclear. The CDR3 nucleotides are TGTGCCAGCAGCTTATCTAGGCTTAATGAAAAACTGTTTTTT. Protein product: CASSLSRLNEKLFF.